This T cell receptor beta chain comes out of a study of metastatic and nonmetastatic thyroid tumors. Overall study context: Repertoire comparison spanned blood and tumor or nodule tissue of malignant and benign thyroid patients. General study findings and limits: When malignant thyroid tumors were compared with benign nodules, TCR beta diversity was reportedly significantly higher in the malignant tumors. This held in both blood and tumor samples.

This clone was counted many times. Its specificity is not known. Authors' data handling: Differences in CDR3 between clinicopathological groups were drawn on to build a classifier intended to discriminate distant-metastatic papillary thyroid cancer patients. TCRdb re-called clones from the PCR reads using MiXCR. The authors' filters were not applied to this entry. The sample has roughly 63,000 clones; roughly 16% are singletons. Nobody among the patients had been given any treatment before thyroid surgery. With 9 bases removed from V and 10 bases from J, the gap between germline ends came to 16 bases. This CDR3 spans 12 amino acids.

Sequencing was carried out using blood. This chain joins TRBV12-3 or TRBV12-4 and TRBJ2-1; D may be TRBD1 or TRBD2 (7 bases each). This clonotype was sampled from a male donor with papillary thyroid cancer or a benign thyroid nodule (not recorded which). Some clones in this sample may be carry-over from other donors' samples. The CDR3, as DNA: TGTGCCAGTGGGGAGGGGGCGGGGGAGCAGTTCTTC. This codes for CASGEGAGEQFF.